A few counts support the clone carrying this TCR beta chain. This sample stems from a study of human T cells and chemical hapten exposure. MiXCR was run by TCRdb on the RACE reads, yielding one entry per CDR3 protein. Found here are a few hundred thousand distinct CDR3 sequences, 4.5% to 7% of them singletons; the top ten hold roughly 8.2%. Documented time point: pre-sensitization, week 0. Treatment in this sample: therapeutic diphenylcyclopropenone sensitization with weekly scalp DPC. V was trimmed by 3 bases and J by 7 bases, leaving 12 bases between them. Germline V lookup: CDR1 LNHDA, CDR2 SQIVND (reference sequence). The length of the CDR3 is 13 residues.

J is TRBJ1-2 and V is TRBV19; D is perhaps TRBD1 (5 bases). This receptor was taken from a woman aged 18-29 years with alopecia areata. Some clones in this sample may be carry-over from other donors' samples. This specimen consisted of whole blood, obtained in connection with sensitization to the hapten diphenylcyclopropenone (DPC). CDR3 region: CASSIPAGSGYTF. The DNA of the CDR3 is TGTGCCAGTAGTATCCCGGCAGGGAGTGGCTACACCTTC.